This T cell receptor (beta chain) appears in the sequencing data of a study of neurological immune-mediated disorders. This clonotype was detected ten times or more. The method for making cDNA was 5'RACE, and it used 10-nucleotide random UMIs. Each CDR3 protein gets one entry after TCRdb re-called the 5' RACE reads with MiXCR. The table records roughly 60,000 distinct CDR3 sequences, around 9.7% of them present only once. Deletions cut 0 bases from V and 5 bases from J, with 9 bases between. The CDR3 is 15 amino acids. Germline V gene lookup returns CDR1 SGHRS and CDR2 YFSETQ. Documented time point: longitudinal time-point 2. Unsorted libraries were derived from 2 million PBMCs stored at -80 C.

This sequence joins TRBV5-1 and TRBJ1-6; D gene uncertain. The TCR comes from a man younger than 45 in good health. The sequencing sample was made of PBMCs. CDR3 sequence: CASSLEGSHNSPLHF. The CDR3 DNA sequence: TGCGCCAGCAGCTTGGAGGGATCACATAATTCACCCCTCCACTTT. Full variable domain (outside the CDR3, taken from reference TRBV5-1 and TRBJ1-6): KAGVTQTPRYLIKTRGQQVTLSCSPISGHRSVSWYQQTPGQGLQFLFEYFSETQRNKGNFPGRFSGRQFSNSRSEMNVSTLELGDSALYLCASSLEGSHNSPLHFGNGTRLTVT.